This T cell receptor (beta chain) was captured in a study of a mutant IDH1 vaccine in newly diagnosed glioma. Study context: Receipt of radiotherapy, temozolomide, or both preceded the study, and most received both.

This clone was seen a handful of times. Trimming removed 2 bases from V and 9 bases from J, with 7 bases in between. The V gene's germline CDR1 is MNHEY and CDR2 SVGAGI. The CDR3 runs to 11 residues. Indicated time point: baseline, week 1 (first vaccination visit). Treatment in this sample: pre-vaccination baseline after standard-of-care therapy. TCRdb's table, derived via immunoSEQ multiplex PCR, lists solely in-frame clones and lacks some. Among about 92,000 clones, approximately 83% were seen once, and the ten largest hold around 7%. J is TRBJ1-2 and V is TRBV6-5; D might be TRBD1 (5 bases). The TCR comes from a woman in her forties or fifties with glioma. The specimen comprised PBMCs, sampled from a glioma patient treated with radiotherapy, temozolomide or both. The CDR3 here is CASSYGGSYTF. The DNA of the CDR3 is TGTGCCAGCAGTTACGGGGGAAGCTACACCTTC.